The T cell receptor beta chain under discussion was sequenced for a study of blood T cell repertoires in COVID-19. Study information: There were acute and convalescent COVID-19 samples, and they came from the United States, Italy and Spain.

Data came from immunoSEQ multiplex PCR; TCRdb stores just in-frame clones and leaves some out. The table has about 300,000 clones, 89% seen once. CDR1 is GTSNPN and CDR2 is SVGIG in the germline V gene (reference sequence). This CDR3 spans 13 amino acids. The ends lost 3 bases at V and 4 bases at J; junction bases unmatched: 1. This clone was seen only once. Allocation to cohorts depended on clinical history reported by the participants. V gene TRBV30 combines with J gene TRBJ1-3; 9 nucleotides match TRBD1. Sequencing was performed on PBMCs or T cells enriched from blood (not recorded which). This TCR came from a man in his sixties who had recovered from COVID-19. The CDR3 spells CAWRTGGGNTIYF. The CDR3 bases are TGTGCCTGGAGGACAGGGGGAGGAAACACCATATATTTT.